Listed below are T cell receptor beta chains from one sample, sequenced in a study of T cells in Graves' hyperthyroidism and ophthalmopathy. TCRdb processed the multiplex PCR reads anew with MiXCR; each CDR3 protein has one entry. This sample has 700,000 to 950,000 distinct CDR3 sequences, with around 40% found just once. Sample: blood. The receptors were gathered from a woman between 40 and 55 years old with Graves' hyperthyroidism. The CDR3 runs from the conserved cysteine through the conserved F or W. The order of the fields is J gene, V gene, clone size, D gene, CDR3 DNA, CDR3 protein. The D gene is left open where the match is weak. Size is stated for part of the rows, as once, few or many counts, or as a class when the clone is expanded.

TRBJ2-7 TRBV6-5 - TRBD1 TGTGCCAGCAGGCCAGGGGGTATATTGTCCTACGAGCAGTACTTC CASRPGGILSYEQYF
TRBJ1-2 TRBV12-3/TRBV12-4 many - TGTGCCAGCAGAAGGACAGAGGGGATCTATGGCTACACCTTC CASRRTEGIYGYTF
TRBJ1-4 TRBV29-1 - - TGCAGCGCTCAGGGGAGCAAGGGCTACGATGAAAAACTGTTTTTT CSAQGSKGYDEKLFF
TRBJ1-2 TRBV29-1 many - TGCAGCGTTGTGGCAGGGGCGACCTATGGCTACACCTTC CSVVAGATYGYTF
TRBJ1-2 TRBV9 few TRBD1 TGTGCCAGCAGCCCTCGGACAGGAGGGCCTAATATCGGCTACACCTTC CASSPRTGGPNIGYTF
TRBJ1-5 TRBV6-5 - - TGTGCCAGCAGTCCCCGGGAACTGCGGCAGCCCCAGCATTTT CASSPRELRQPQHF
TRBJ2-5 TRBV29-1 - - TGCAGCGTTGAGATTTCTCAGGAGACCCAGTACTTC CSVEISQETQYF
TRBJ1-4 TRBV20-1 once - TGCAGTGCCTCACCCGGGACAACTAATGAAAAACTGTTTTTT CSASPGTTNEKLFF
TRBJ1-6 TRBV7-8 many - TGTGCCAGCAGCTCGGACAGCTATAATTCACCCCTCCACTTT CASSSDSYNSPLHF
TRBJ1-1 TRBV19 few - TGTGCCAGCTCACCACCAACACTGAACACTGAAGCTTTCTTT CASSPPTLNTEAFF
TRBJ1-2 TRBV29-1 - TRBD1 TGCAGCGTTGTTCCCGGGGACAGGGGTCGGACGGACTATGGCTACACCTTC CSVVPGDRGRTDYGYTF
TRBJ2-5 TRBV10-2 - TRBD2 TGCGCCAGCACAACGGGGGGGCCTCAGGAGACCCAGTACTTC CASTTGGPQETQYF
TRBJ1-5 TRBV25-1 many TRBD1 TGTGCCAGCAGTGAAGGACAGGGACTCGTCAATCAGCCCCAGCATTTT CASSEGQGLVNQPQHF
TRBJ2-7 TRBV6-5 few TRBD2 TGTGCCAGCAAACTACTAGCGGAGAGCTCCTACGAGCAGTACTTC CASKLLAESSYEQYF
TRBJ2-5 TRBV19 - - TGTGCCAGTAGCATGAGGGCCTTGGGGGAGACCCAGTACTTC CASSMRALGETQYF
TRBJ1-2 TRBV7-2 many TRBD1 TGTGCCAGCAGCTTAGGAACAGGGGTTTTTTCTGGCTACACCTTC CASSLGTGVFSGYTF
TRBJ2-7 TRBV19 many - TGTGCCAGTAGTATCAGCCCGACAGGTACCTACGAGCAGTACTTC CASSISPTGTYEQYF
TRBJ1-6 TRBV6-5 - TRBD1 TGTGCCAGCAGTTACACAGGGGGCTTTAACTCACCCCTCCACTTT CASSYTGGFNSPLHF
TRBJ1-5 TRBV20-1 many - TGCAGTGCTAGATCGGGCGGCGGCCCCCAGCATTTT CSARSGGGPQHF
TRBJ2-7 TRBV7-2 many TRBD1 TGTGCCAGCAGCTTAGCCCCGGGACAGACCTACGAGCAGTACTTC CASSLAPGQTYEQYF
TRBJ2-7 TRBV7-2 many - TGTGCCAGCAGTGCGGGACAAAGCTACGAGCAGTACTTC CASSAGQSYEQYF